This record concerns one TCR beta chain sequence. Antigen: not known. Germline-derived CDR1 and CDR2 are SNHLY and FYNNEI. The CDR3 is 13 residues long. Trimming shortened V by 4 bases and J by 0 bases, and 6 bases separated the two germline ends. Primers included in the PCR were 60 Vbeta and 13 Jbeta primers. Methods used by the authors: Unique TCR beta chains totaled roughly 80 million in a later count, with 8.5 million to 12 million of them shared. This table comes from immunoSEQ multiplex PCR, and its TCRdb copy is limited to in-frame clones, with some not included. D and trimming come from the DNA, and the V and J calls and clone size come from that table. The sample holds 150,000 to 250,000 clones, around 85% seen once. This sample is part of a study of cytomegalovirus exposure and HLA in healthy donors. Study-wide context: Earlier, almost 120 million unique TCR beta sequences were recovered from around 190 million T cells by an analysis.

Study-wide results and caveats: Because they were indistinguishable, some V segments, including TRBV6-2 and TRBV6-3, were excluded.

The sample comprised PBMCs. The V and J genes are TRBV2 and TRBJ1-1, with D unresolved. This clonotype was obtained from a woman between 50 and 59 years old in good health and CMV-seronegative. Here the CDR3 reads CASSAQLNTEAFF. CDR3 nucleotides: TGTGCCAGCAGTGCCCAGTTGAACACTGAAGCTTTCTTT.